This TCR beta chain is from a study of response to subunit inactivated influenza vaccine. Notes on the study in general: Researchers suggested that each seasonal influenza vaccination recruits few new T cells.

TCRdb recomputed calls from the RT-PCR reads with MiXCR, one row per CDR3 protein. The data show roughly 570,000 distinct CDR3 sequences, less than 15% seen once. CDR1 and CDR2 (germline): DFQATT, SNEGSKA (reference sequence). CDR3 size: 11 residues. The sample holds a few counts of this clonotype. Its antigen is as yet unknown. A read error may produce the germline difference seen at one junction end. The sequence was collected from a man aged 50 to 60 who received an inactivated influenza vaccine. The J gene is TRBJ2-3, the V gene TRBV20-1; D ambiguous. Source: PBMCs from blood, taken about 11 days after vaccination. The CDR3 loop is CSARRHSTQNF. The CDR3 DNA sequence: TGCAGTGCTAGACGGCACTCCACCCAGAATTTT.